The 26 T cell receptor beta chains given below trace back to one sample, sequenced in a study of identical twins. TCRdb independently ran MiXCR on the 5' RACE reads; one entry per CDR3 protein. The sample has around 250,000 distinct CDR3 sequences; over 5.5% are singletons. These data were also reused for a study on T cells expressing NK-cell markers.

Input material: CD8+ T cells sorted from blood. The receptor source for this set is a woman younger than 30 in good health.

The chain joins TRBV27 to TRBJ2-2; D is perhaps TRBD1 or TRBD2 (5 bases each). Deletions cut 2 bases from V and 5 bases from J, with 15 bases between. This CDR3 comprises 16 residues. The germline V gene has CDR1 MNHEY and CDR2 SMNVEV (reference sequence). CDR3 DNA: TGTGCCAGCAGTTTAGGAACGAGGGGCCTGACCGGGGAGCTGTTTTTT. As protein: CASSLGTRGLTGELFF.

This clonotype occurred a few times. The rearrangement links TRBV30 to TRBJ2-1; the D gene could be TRBD1 or TRBD2 (5 bases each). The germline V and J ends were trimmed by 5 bases and 8 bases, with 19 bases remaining between them. The germline V gene encodes CDR1 GTSNPN and CDR2 SVGIG (reference sequence). This CDR3 has 14 amino acids. The CDR3 coding sequence is TGTGCCTGGTCCGGGACCCTGGTCCTCCATGAGCAGTTCTTC. This codes for CAWSGTLVLHEQFF.

This clonotype has more than one count but fewer than ten. CDR3 protein: CASSPWGEYTEAFF. The CDR3 DNA is TGTGCCAGCAGCCCATGGGGGGAGTACACTGAAGCTTTCTTT. The chain recombines TRBV9 with TRBJ1-1; the D gene is possibly TRBD1 (5 bases). CDR1 is SGDLS and CDR2 is YYNGEE in the germline V gene. CDR3 size: 14 residues. V lost 4 bases to trimming and J lost 3 bases, with 13 bases between them.

The table lists this clonotype with a few counts. The chain employs TRBV2 and TRBJ2-3; D remains unclear. The CDR3 extends over 15 amino acids. Germline V gene lookup returns CDR1 SNHLY and CDR2 FYNNEI. Deletions cut 6 bases from V and 5 bases from J, with 18 bases between. The CDR3 spells CASRSIRTGRDTQYF. In DNA form, the CDR3 reads TGTGCCAGCAGATCGATAAGGACCGGTAGAGATACGCAGTATTTT.

This clonotype was picked up a small number of times. V and J are TRBV18 and TRBJ1-2, with 11 positions matching TRBD1. Trimming at V came to 0 bases and at J to 5 bases, leaving 8 bases not matched to a gene. Germline V gene lookup returns CDR1 KGHSH and CDR2 LQKENI. This CDR3 comprises 17 residues. CDR3 residues: CASSPPGTGGPIYGYTF. DNA for the CDR3: TGTGCCAGCTCACCACCCGGGACAGGGGGGCCTATTTATGGCTACACCTTC.

The DNA of the CDR3 is TGCGCCAGCAGCTCCGGGACAACTCTATACGAGCAGTACTTC. Its protein is CASSSGTTLYEQYF. The V gene is TRBV5-1, the J gene TRBJ2-7; possibly TRBD1 for D (6 bases). Trimming took off 3 bases at V and 4 bases at J, with 14 bases between the two ends. Per the germline V gene, CDR1 is SGHRS and CDR2 is YFSETQ. This CDR3 is 14 amino acids long.

The V gene is TRBV20-1, the J gene TRBJ2-3, with TRBD2 identical over 11 bases. J was trimmed by 4 bases and V by 6 bases; bases with no gene match: 15. The CDR3 has 17 amino acids. Germline assignment: CDR1 DFQATT and CDR2 SNEGSKA (reference sequence). The chain's CDR3 is CSALYRTSGGGSDTQYF. The DNA of the CDR3 is TGCAGTGCCCTTTACAGAACTAGCGGGGGTGGTTCAGATACGCAGTATTTT.

The sample holds a few counts of this clonotype. The chain carries TRBV9 and TRBJ2-7; TRBD1 agrees at 9 bases. This CDR3 contains 15 residues. Germline V gives CDR1 SGDLS, CDR2 YYNGEE. The V gene end was trimmed by 1 base and the J gene end by 4 bases; junction bases not matched to a gene: 6. CDR3 protein: CASSVSGTGIYEQYF. Here the CDR3 DNA reads TGTGCCAGCAGCGTATCCGGGACAGGGATTTACGAGCAGTACTTC.

The chain employs TRBV20-1 and TRBJ2-1; 7 bases are shared with TRBD2. This CDR3 spans 18 amino acids. Germline assignment: CDR1 DFQATT and CDR2 SNEGSKA (reference sequence). V gave up 0 bases and J gave up 6 bases; unmatched junction bases: 17. The DNA for the CDR3 is TGCAGTGCTAGAGACTCTTATACGGGGGGAGGGCCTGTCAATGAGCAGTTCTTC. This codes for CSARDSYTGGGPVNEQFF.

This clonotype came up a few times. The J gene is TRBJ2-1, the V gene TRBV20-1; D uncertain. The germline CDR1 and CDR2 sequences are DFQATT and SNEGSKA (reference sequence). This CDR3 spans 12 amino acids. Written as DNA, the CDR3 is TGCAGGGTTCCTAGCTCCTACAATGAGCAGTTCTTC. Protein product: CRVPSSYNEQFF.

The gene calls are TRBV7-8 and TRBJ2-3; 7 bases are shared with TRBD2. V shed 1 base and J 2 bases; nucleotides not matched to a gene: 3. CDR1 is SGHVS, CDR2 FQNEAQ, per germline. There are 15 residues in the CDR3. The CDR3 is CASSLVQRDTDTQYF. In DNA form, the CDR3 reads TGTGCCAGCAGCTTAGTTCAGCGGGACACAGATACGCAGTATTTT.

CDR3 region: CASSLGGVRAFF. The CDR3 DNA reads TGTGCCAGCAGCCTCGGGGGGGTACGAGCTTTCTTT. The rearrangement uses TRBV11-2 and TRBJ1-1, with a possible D match to TRBD1 (5 bases). Per germline, CDR1 SGHAT and CDR2 FQNNGV. The CDR3 consists of 12 residues. The V end lost 5 bases, the J end lost 10 bases, and 14 bases lay between the germline ends.

The table lists this clonotype with a few counts. The V gene is TRBV29-1, the J gene TRBJ2-7; TRBD2 matches at 7 bases. The length of the CDR3 is 11 residues. CDR1 is SQVTM and CDR2 is ANQGSEA in the germline V gene. Trimming cost V 6 bases and J 5 bases; bases outside gene matches: 4. Written as DNA, the CDR3 is TGCAGCGTACCCGGGAGGAACGAGCAGTACTTC. Its protein is CSVPGRNEQYF.

This clonotype occurred a few times. This chain joins TRBV30 and TRBJ2-1, with TRBD2 matching 10 bases. The germline V gene has CDR1 GTSNPN and CDR2 SVGIG (reference sequence). With 3 bases clipped from V and 9 bases from J, the junction kept 2 bases outside the gene matches. The CDR3 totals 12 residues. In nucleotides, the CDR3 is TGTGCCTGGAGGGGACTAGCGACTGAGCAGTTCTTC. It specifies CAWRGLATEQFF.

This rearrangement joins TRBV3-1 to TRBJ2-1; 7 bases line up with TRBD2. The CDR3 length is 16 residues. The germline CDR1 and CDR2 sequences are LGHDT and YNNKEL (reference sequence). V shed 4 bases and J 7 bases; nucleotides not matched to a gene: 13. In DNA form, the CDR3 reads TGTGCCAGCAGCCGCCGCCGGGACTACCCATGGAATGAGCAGTTCTTC. Translating it yields CASSRRRDYPWNEQFF.

This clonotype was seen a few times. The chain links TRBV27 to TRBJ2-2; maybe TRBD1 (6 bases). CDR1 MNHEY and CDR2 SMNVEV come from the germline V gene (reference sequence). CDR3 size: 18 residues. V lost 3 bases and J 0 bases, leaving 17 bases between the germline ends. DNA of the CDR3: TGTGCCAGCAGTTTGATTCCCCAGGGGTCTGCGAACACCGGGGAGCTGTTTTTT. Translating gives CASSLIPQGSANTGELFF.

This clonotype has a count of ten or more. The rearrangement joins TRBV11-2 to TRBJ2-1; D is unclear. The CDR3 runs to 16 residues. CDR1 is SGHAT, CDR2 FQNNGV, per germline. V lost 0 bases and J 1 base, leaving 10 bases between the germline ends. CDR3 amino acids: CASSLDLRASYNEQFF. Here the CDR3 DNA reads TGTGCCAGCAGCTTAGATCTAAGGGCTTCCTACAATGAGCAGTTCTTC. Combining the CDR3 with reference TRBV11-2 and TRBJ2-1 gives the whole variable domain EAGVAQSPRYKIIEKRQSVAFWCNPISGHATLYWYQQILGQGPKLLIQFQNNGVVDDSQLPKDRFSAERLKGVDSTLKIQPAKLEDSAVYLCASSLDLRASYNEQFFGPGTRLTVL.

This clonotype has ten or more counts. The rearrangement uses TRBV11-2 and TRBJ2-3; D is unresolved. CDR3 length: 13 amino acids. Trimming took 4 bases from V and 8 from J, leaving 13 bases between them. Per germline, CDR1 SGHAT and CDR2 FQNNGV. The CDR3 region is CASSSPTGRTQYF. In nucleotides, the CDR3 is TGTGCCAGCAGCTCCCCCACCGGGCGTACGCAGTATTTT.

The rearrangement links TRBV2 to TRBJ2-1, with D possibly matching TRBD2 (5 bases). The V end lost 5 bases, the J end lost 0 bases, and 8 bases lay between the germline ends. CDR3 length: 14 amino acids. Looked up from germline, CDR1 is SNHLY and CDR2 is FYNNEI. CDR3 coding DNA: TGTGCCAGCAGTCGAGCGGCCTCCTACAATGAGCAGTTCTTC. It yields the protein CASSRAASYNEQFF. The entire variable domain, with the rest obtained from reference TRBV2 and TRBJ2-1, is as follows: EPEVTQTPSHQVTQMGQEVILRCVPISNHLYFYWYRQILGQKVEFLVSFYNNEISEKSEIFDDQFSVERPDGSNFTLKIRSTKLEDSAMYFCASSRAASYNEQFFGPGTRLTVL.

The chain couples TRBV5-1 to TRBJ2-7, with D unresolved. CDR1 is SGHRS and CDR2 is YFSETQ in the germline V gene. The ends were cut back, 4 bases at V and 0 bases at J, with 11 bases in the middle. The CDR3 has 14 amino acids. The CDR3 here is CASSLYHSSYEQYF. CDR3 nucleotide sequence: TGCGCCAGCAGCCTCTATCATAGCTCCTACGAGCAGTACTTC. Filled out from reference TRBV5-1 and TRBJ2-7, the complete variable domain reads KAGVTQTPRYLIKTRGQQVTLSCSPISGHRSVSWYQQTPGQGLQFLFEYFSETQRNKGNFPGRFSGRQFSNSRSEMNVSTLELGDSALYLCASSLYHSSYEQYFGPGTRLTVT.

This clonotype was observed a handful of times. The rearrangement uses TRBV5-1 and TRBJ2-1, with D perhaps given as TRBD1 or TRBD2 (6 bases each). This CDR3 contains 15 residues. The V end lost 5 bases, the J end lost 7 bases, and 19 bases lay between the germline ends. Germline CDR1 is SGHRS and CDR2 is YFSETQ. The CDR3 sequence is CASRWGAGGLNEQFF. The CDR3 nucleotides read TGCGCCAGCAGATGGGGGGCAGGTGGGCTTAATGAGCAGTTCTTC.

This rearrangement joins TRBV5-1 to TRBJ2-1; a weak D match, TRBD2 (6 bases). The CDR3 sequence is 13 residues long. CDR1 SGHRS and CDR2 YFSETQ come from the germline V gene. With 4 bases removed from V and 2 bases from J, the gap between germline ends came to 7 bases. The CDR3 region is CASSRLAYNEQFF. The DNA for the CDR3 is TGCGCCAGCAGCCGACTAGCCTACAATGAGCAGTTCTTC.

This clonotype was seen a handful of times. In DNA, the CDR3 is TGCAGTGCTATGAGTGGCGAGCAGTACTTC. Its protein product is CSAMSGEQYF. The chain carries TRBV20-1 and TRBJ2-7; no clear D. V lost 4 bases, J lost 6 bases, and 7 bases lay in between. The CDR3 spans 10 residues. Germline V gene sequence: CDR1 DFQATT, CDR2 SNEGSKA (reference sequence).

The rearrangement uses TRBV2 and TRBJ1-6, with a tentative D call TRBD1 (6 bases). Germline lookup yields CDR1 SNHLY and CDR2 FYNNEI. V lost 7 bases and J 8 bases, leaving 12 bases between the germline ends. The CDR3 runs to 13 residues. The CDR3 protein is CASTEGVDSPLHF. As DNA, the CDR3 is TGTGCCAGCACCGAGGGGGTAGATTCACCCCTCCACTTT.

The rearrangement joins TRBV28 to TRBJ2-7; D unresolved. Germline CDR1 and CDR2: MDHEN and SYDVKM. V was pared by 3 bases and J by 5 bases, with 5 bases between. The CDR3 spans 11 residues. CDR3 nucleotide sequence: TGTGCCAGCAGTTTGTATAACGAGCAGTACTTC. It translates to CASSLYNEQYF.

This clonotype was seen repeatedly, ten times or more. The chain employs TRBV12-3 or TRBV12-4 and TRBJ2-1; 8 nucleotides line up with TRBD2. The CDR3 is made up of 15 amino acids. Unmatched junction bases numbered 13, after V lost 6 bases and J lost 9 bases. CDR3 amino acids: CASRGESAGEIEQFF. The CDR3, as DNA: TGTGCCAGCAGGGGGGAATCAGCGGGGGAAATTGAGCAGTTCTTC.